This T cell receptor (beta chain) was identified in a study of T cells in Graves' hyperthyroidism and ophthalmopathy. This CDR3 contains 16 residues. Germline V gene data show CDR1 as KGHSH and CDR2 as LQKENI. V gave up 6 bases and J gave up 7 bases, with 22 bases separating them. This clonotype was recorded at least ten times. TCR beta CDR3 sequences were amplified from RNA transcripts. The TCR CDR3 first-round RT-PCR relied on the HTBI primer set. TCRdb processed the multiplex PCR reads anew with MiXCR; each CDR3 protein has one entry. The sample has roughly 160,000 distinct CDR3 sequences; less than 10% are singletons.

V usage is TRBV18 and J usage is TRBJ1-5, with D maybe TRBD1 (6 bases). This sequence was found in a woman aged 18-35 years with Graves' hyperthyroidism that later progressed to Graves' ophthalmopathy. Sequencing was performed on blood. CDR3 in amino acids: CASSPTRGGRMQPQHF. The CDR3 DNA follows: TGTGCCAGCTCCCCTACCAGGGGAGGGCGGATGCAGCCCCAGCATTTT.